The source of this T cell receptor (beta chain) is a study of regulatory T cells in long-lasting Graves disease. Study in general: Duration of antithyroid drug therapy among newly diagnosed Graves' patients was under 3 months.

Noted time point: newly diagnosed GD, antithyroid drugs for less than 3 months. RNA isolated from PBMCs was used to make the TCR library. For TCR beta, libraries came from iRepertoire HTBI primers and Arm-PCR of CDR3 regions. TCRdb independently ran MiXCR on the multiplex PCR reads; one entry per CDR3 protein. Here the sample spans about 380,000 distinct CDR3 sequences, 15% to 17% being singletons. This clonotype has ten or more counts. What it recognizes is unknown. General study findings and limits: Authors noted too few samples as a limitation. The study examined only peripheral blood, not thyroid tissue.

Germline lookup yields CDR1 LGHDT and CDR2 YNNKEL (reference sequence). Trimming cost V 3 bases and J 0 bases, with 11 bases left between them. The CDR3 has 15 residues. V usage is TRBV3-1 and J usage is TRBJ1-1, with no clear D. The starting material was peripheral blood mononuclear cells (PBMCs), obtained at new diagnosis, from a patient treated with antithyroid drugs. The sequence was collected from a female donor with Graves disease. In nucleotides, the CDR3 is TGTGCCAGCAGCCAGAGGTCCCTCATGAACACTGAAGCTTTCTTT. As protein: CASSQRSLMNTEAFF.